One and the same sample provided the 22 T cell receptor beta chains below, sequenced in a study of monozygotic twins with inflammatory bowel disease. TCRdb re-analyzed the 5' RACE reads; it lists each CDR3 protein once, without DNA. The sample is made up of some 150,000 distinct CDR3 sequences, and the top ten hold approximately 2.4% of it. Sequences were obtained from blood. Receptor source: a human donor with ulcerative colitis or Crohn's disease, or a healthy co-twin of an affected twin (not recorded which).

The CDR3 region is CSVKTSNTGELFF. V is TRBV29-1 and J is TRBJ2-2. CDR3 size: 13 residues. The V gene's germline CDR1 is SQVTM and CDR2 ANQGSEA.

CDR3 in amino acids: CASSLQGESGYTF. The rearrangement joins TRBV7-3 to TRBJ1-2; lacking DNA, the TRBD1 call made by TCRdb goes unchecked. CDR1 and CDR2 (germline): SGHTA, FQGTGA. CDR3 length: 13 residues.

The chain recombines TRBV18 with TRBJ1-4; with no DNA, the TCRdb D assignment of TRBD1 cannot be verified. Germline V gene lookup returns CDR1 KGHSH and CDR2 LQKENI. The CDR3 consists of 15 residues. The CDR3 sequence is CASSPAVTGSEKLFF. The whole variable domain, remainder taken from reference TRBV18 and TRBJ1-4, is NAGVMQNPRHLVRRRGQEARLRCSPMKGHSHVYWYRQLPEEGLKFMVYLQKENIIDESGMPKERFSAEFPKEGPSILRIQQVVRGDSAAYFCASSPAVTGSEKLFFGSGTQLSVL.

V is TRBV5-1 and J is TRBJ1-2; TCRdb reports TRBD1, a call that lacks DNA to check it against. Germline CDR1 is SGHRS and CDR2 is YFSETQ. This CDR3 has 14 residues. The CDR3 region is CASSVYVQDYGYTF.

The CDR3 loop reads CASSQVKDRGRGSNQPQHF. The chain is built from TRBV3-1 and TRBJ1-5; TCRdb selects TRBD1, and the lack of DNA leaves this call unchecked. CDR3 length equals 19 residues. Germline-derived CDR1 and CDR2 are LGHDT and YNNKEL (reference sequence).

The CDR3 spells CASSLGPAEAFF. The V gene is TRBV7-8, the J gene TRBJ1-1. The CDR3 totals 12 residues. The germline CDR1 and CDR2 sequences are SGHVS and FQNEAQ.

The gene calls are TRBV10-3 and TRBJ2-7. The CDR3 runs to 15 residues. The germline V gene encodes CDR1 ENHRY and CDR2 SYGVKD. The CDR3 is CAISESLGTSYEQYF.

V is TRBV12-3 or TRBV12-4 and J is TRBJ1-3. The CDR3 runs to 13 residues. The CDR3 spells CASSFFRGNTIYF.

The chain uses TRBV5-1 and TRBJ1-6; the TCRdb call, TRBD1, lacks DNA for checking. Germline assignment: CDR1 SGHRS and CDR2 YFSETQ. The CDR3 is 16 amino acids. CDR3: CASSPSGTRYNSPLHF. Looking up the rest from reference TRBV5-1 and TRBJ1-6 gives the full variable domain: KAGVTQTPRYLIKTRGQQVTLSCSPISGHRSVSWYQQTPGQGLQFLFEYFSETQRNKGNFPGRFSGRQFSNSRSEMNVSTLELGDSALYLCASSPSGTRYNSPLHFGNGTRLTVT.

The chain is built from TRBV20-1 and TRBJ2-1; TCRdb selects TRBD1, and the lack of DNA leaves this call unchecked. Germline V gene data show CDR1 as DFQATT and CDR2 as SNEGSKA (reference sequence). The CDR3 extends over 16 amino acids. The CDR3 spells CSAGQGGWGGINEQFF.

The chain recombines TRBV3-1 with TRBJ1-1. Germline CDR1 is LGHDT and CDR2 is YNNKEL (reference sequence). The CDR3 length is 13 residues. The CDR3 sequence: CASSQYADTEAFF. The full variable domain, rest sourced from reference TRBV3-1 and TRBJ1-1, is DTAVSQTPKYLVTQMGNDKSIKCEQNLGHDTMYWYKQDSKKFLKIMFSYNNKELIINETVPNRFSPKSPDKAHLNLHINSLELGDSAVYFCASSQYADTEAFFGQGTRLTVV.

The rearrangement uses TRBV5-6 and TRBJ2-5; TCRdb designates TRBD2, a call that cannot be tested without DNA. The V gene's germline CDR1 is SGHDT and CDR2 YYEEEE. The CDR3 spans 15 residues. This chain's CDR3 is CASSLALWRGETQYF.

This sequence joins TRBV7-6 and TRBJ2-1; TCRdb's assignment of TRBD2 cannot be checked, as there is no DNA. Germline V lookup: CDR1 SGHVS, CDR2 FNYEAQ. The CDR3 extends over 17 amino acids. The CDR3 reads CASSLAILAGDYNEQFF.

The chain joins TRBV4-1 to TRBJ1-2. Germline CDR1 is MGHRA and CDR2 is YSYEKL. The CDR3 consists of 13 residues. CDR3 in amino acids: CASSQVRGIGYTF.

The chain couples TRBV6-1 to TRBJ2-7; TCRdb's assignment of TRBD1 cannot be checked, as there is no DNA. From germline, CDR1 is MNHNS and CDR2 SASEGT. The CDR3 runs 15 residues. CDR3 residues: CASSEVGTETYEQYF.

The rearrangement joins TRBV5-1 to TRBJ2-2. Germline CDR1 SGHRS, CDR2 YFSETQ. The length of the CDR3 is 15 residues. CDR3 amino acids: CASSLAQDEAGELFF. The variable domain in full, with the rest retrieved from reference TRBV5-1 and TRBJ2-2, is KAGVTQTPRYLIKTRGQQVTLSCSPISGHRSVSWYQQTPGQGLQFLFEYFSETQRNKGNFPGRFSGRQFSNSRSEMNVSTLELGDSALYLCASSLAQDEAGELFFGEGSRLTVL.

V and J are TRBV10-3 and TRBJ2-5; TCRdb returns TRBD2, unconfirmable since there is no DNA. The CDR3 runs to 14 residues. Germline lookup yields CDR1 ENHRY and CDR2 SYGVKD. CDR3: CAISEGLSQETQYF.

The chain has TRBV9 and TRBJ1-5. The CDR3 loop spans 14 amino acids. In germline, CDR1 is SGDLS, CDR2 YYNGEE. The chain's CDR3 is CASSVGSSNQPQHF. Based on the CDR3 plus reference TRBV9 and TRBJ1-5, the full variable domain is DSGVTQTPKHLITATGQRVTLRCSPRSGDLSVYWYQQSLDQGLQFLIQYYNGEERAKGNILERFSAQQFPDLHSELNLSSLELGDSALYFCASSVGSSNQPQHFGDGTRLSIL.

The chain employs TRBV5-7 and TRBJ2-6; the D gene TCRdb calls, TRBD2, cannot be checked with no DNA. TRBV5-7 is placed among ORFs of uncertain function. This CDR3 is 20 amino acids long. CDR3: CASSLKLPGLAKSGANVLTF.

The V and J genes are TRBV11-2 and TRBJ1-5; TCRdb designates TRBD1, a call that cannot be tested without DNA. Germline V gene data show CDR1 as SGHAT and CDR2 as FQNNGV. The CDR3 runs to 18 residues. The CDR3 sequence: CASSLTGTGVIEGQPQHF.

V is TRBV25-1 and J is TRBJ2-1; there is no DNA to check the TCRdb D call of TRBD1. CDR3 length equals 16 residues. CDR1 MGHDK and CDR2 SYGVNS come from the germline V gene. The CDR3 spells CASSRPGGGSYNEQFF.

The chain has TRBV27 and TRBJ1-1; TCRdb reports TRBD1, a call that lacks DNA to check it against. The CDR3 totals 14 residues. In germline, CDR1 is MNHEY, CDR2 SMNVEV (reference sequence). The CDR3 loop reads CASSRGHQGTEAFF.